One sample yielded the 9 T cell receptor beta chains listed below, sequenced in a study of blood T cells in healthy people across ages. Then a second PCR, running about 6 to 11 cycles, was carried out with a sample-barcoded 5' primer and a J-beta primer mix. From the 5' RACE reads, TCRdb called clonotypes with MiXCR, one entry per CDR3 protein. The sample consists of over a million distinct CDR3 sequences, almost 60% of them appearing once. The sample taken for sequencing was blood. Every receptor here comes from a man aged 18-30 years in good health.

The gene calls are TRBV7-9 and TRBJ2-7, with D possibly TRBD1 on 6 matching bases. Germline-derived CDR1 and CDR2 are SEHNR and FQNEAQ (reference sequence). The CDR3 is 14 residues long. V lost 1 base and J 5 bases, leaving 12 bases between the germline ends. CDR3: CASSLERTDNEQYF. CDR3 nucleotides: TGTGCCAGCAGCTTAGAGAGGACAGACAACGAGCAGTACTTC.

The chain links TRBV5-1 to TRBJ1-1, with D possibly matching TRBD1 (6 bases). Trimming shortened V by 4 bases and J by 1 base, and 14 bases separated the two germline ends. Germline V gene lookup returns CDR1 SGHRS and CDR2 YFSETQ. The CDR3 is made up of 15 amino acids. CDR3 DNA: TGCGCCAGCAGCCCTGGGGGCTCAGGGAACACTGAAGCTTTCTTT. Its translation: CASSPGGSGNTEAFF.

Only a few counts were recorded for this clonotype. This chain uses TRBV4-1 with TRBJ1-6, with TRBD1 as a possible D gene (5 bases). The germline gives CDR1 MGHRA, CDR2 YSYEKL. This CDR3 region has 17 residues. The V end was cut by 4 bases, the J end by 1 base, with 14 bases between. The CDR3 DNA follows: TGCGCCAGCAGCCGGTTAGGAGGGGTATCCTATAATTCACCCCTCCACTTT. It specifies CASSRLGGVSYNSPLHF.

DNA for the CDR3: TGTGCCAGCACTACGGGGTGGGAGCAGTACTTC. It codes for CASTTGWEQYF. The chain links TRBV6-2 or TRBV6-3 to TRBJ2-7; D perhaps matches TRBD2 (5 bases). CDR3 length: 11 residues. Germline CDR1 MNHEY, CDR2 SVGEGT. Trimming pared 7 bases from V and 7 bases from J, leaving 11 bases between.

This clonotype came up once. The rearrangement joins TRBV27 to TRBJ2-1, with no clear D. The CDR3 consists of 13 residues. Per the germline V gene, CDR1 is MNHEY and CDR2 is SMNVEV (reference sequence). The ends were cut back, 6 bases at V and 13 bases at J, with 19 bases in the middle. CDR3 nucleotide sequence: TGTGCCAGCAGCACGATGGGGTTCGTATTCCAGTTCTTC. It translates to CASSTMGFVFQFF.

The CDR3 sequence: CASRGLAGVNEQFF. The CDR3 nucleotides read TGTGCCAGCAGGGGACTAGCGGGAGTTAATGAGCAGTTCTTC. This chain links TRBV27 with TRBJ2-1; 14 bases are shared with TRBD2. The CDR3 has 14 residues. The ends lost 6 bases at V and 7 bases at J; junction bases unmatched: 2. Germline CDR1 reads MNHEY; CDR2 reads SMNVEV (reference sequence).

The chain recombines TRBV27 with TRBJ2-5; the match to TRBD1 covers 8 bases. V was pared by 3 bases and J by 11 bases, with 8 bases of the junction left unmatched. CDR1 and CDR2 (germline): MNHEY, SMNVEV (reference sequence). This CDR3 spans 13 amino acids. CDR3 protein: CASSFDQGARQYF. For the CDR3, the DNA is TGTGCCAGCAGTTTCGATCAGGGGGCGCGGCAGTACTTC.

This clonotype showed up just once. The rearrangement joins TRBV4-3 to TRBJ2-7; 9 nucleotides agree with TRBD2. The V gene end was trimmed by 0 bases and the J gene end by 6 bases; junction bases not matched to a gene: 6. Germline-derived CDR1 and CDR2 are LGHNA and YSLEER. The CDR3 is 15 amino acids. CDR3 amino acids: CASSQDRGGAGEQYF. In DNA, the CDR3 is TGCGCCAGCAGCCAAGATCGCGGGGGGGCCGGCGAGCAGTACTTC.

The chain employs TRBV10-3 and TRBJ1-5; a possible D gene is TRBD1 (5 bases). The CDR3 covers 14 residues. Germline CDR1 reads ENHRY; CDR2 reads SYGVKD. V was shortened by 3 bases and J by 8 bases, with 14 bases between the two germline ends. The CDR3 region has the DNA TGTGCCATCAGTGACGGGGGACCTTTCGAGCCCCAGCATTTT. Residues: CAISDGGPFEPQHF.